The clone carrying this T cell receptor (beta chain) has at least ten counts. Its specificity is unknown. The genomic DNA TCR beta CDR3 region underwent two rounds of multiplex PCR. Primers targeting each individual TRBV and TRBJ gene were applied in first-round PCR. TCRdb itself ran the multiplex PCR reads through MiXCR, one entry per CDR3 protein. The sample yields fewer than 35,000 distinct CDR3 sequences, around 48% seen once. This sample was taken from a study of prognosis after radiotherapy for stage I lung cancer. Background on the study: Adenocarcinomas accounted for the tumors of 11 to 13 patients, and squamous cell carcinomas for those of more than 5.

Uniform node negativity on CT and PET/CT characterised the cohort, and no patient had undergone prior chemotherapy or radiotherapy or presented other malignancies. Investigators drew about 6 milliliters of peripheral blood at each of two time points. CDR1 SGHTS and CDR2 YDEGEE come from the germline V gene. Trimming shortened V by 0 bases and J by 8 bases, and 11 bases separated the two germline ends. The CDR3 extends over 14 amino acids. Study outcomes and limitations: Stereotactic body radiation therapy was followed by a fall in unique TCR clone counts, with a median of about 10,000 versus 6,900.

This chain connects TRBV5-8 to TRBJ1-4; D not resolved. Sequenced here: PBMCs, sampled before or after stereotactic body radiation therapy (not recorded which). The receptor was derived from a donor of 50 years or more with non-small cell lung cancer. CDR3 in DNA: TGTGCCAGCAGCTTGGTGAAGGGATCAGAAAAACTGTTTTTT. Translation gives CASSLVKGSEKLFF.